This T cell receptor beta chain was identified during a study of blood T cell repertoires in COVID-19. Study summary: Samples taken during acute and convalescent COVID-19 were collected in the United States, Italy and Spain.

TCRdb's copy holds only in-frame clones and misses some; the assay was immunoSEQ multiplex PCR. The sample lists tens of thousands of clones; around four fifths were seen once. Germline V gene data show CDR1 as LNHDA and CDR2 as SQIVND (reference sequence). This CDR3 spans 16 amino acids. V dropped 5 bases and J dropped 10; count of bases not matched to a gene: 17. The genes are TRBV19 and TRBJ2-1, with 7 bases identical to TRBD2. The sample taken for sequencing was peripheral blood. The TCR sequence derives from a woman aged 45-59 years with acute or convalescent COVID-19. The CDR3 spells CASSPLEGGRAGEQFF. The DNA of the CDR3 is TGTGCCAGTAGTCCCCTGGAGGGAGGGAGGGCCGGAGAGCAGTTCTTC.